The entry below describes one T cell receptor beta chain. This clonotype was detected only a few times. Its binding antigen is unknown. No much larger clonotype is one base removed from it; base qualities were not supplied. This specimen comes from a study of T cells after yellow fever vaccination (dated by TCRdb to between 2018 and 2020). Study-wide context: The SMART-Seq v4 Ultra Low Input RNA kit was used to prepare libraries from fractions with low cell numbers. Blood samples were taken at several timepoints before and after primary and secondary immunization, and bulk PBMC replicates and cell subsets were isolated. To track T-cell clones before and after primary and booster YFV17D yellow fever vaccination, bulk TCR alpha and beta repertoires were sequenced longitudinally. Two healthy male donors, one aged 18 to 30 and one aged 30 to 40 years, made up the cohort.

The treatment or condition label of this sample denotes: live attenuated yellow fever vaccine strain. At each blood-draw timepoint, two biological replicates of bulk PBMCs were obtained. PBMCs were isolated from peripheral blood using a standard Ficoll-Paque protocol. TriZol was used to extract RNA from bulk PBMCs, from CD4 and CD8 fractions, and from dextramer-positive and dextramer-negative fractions. What the study reported, not specific to this receptor: A small share of clonotypes occurred in both CD4 and CD8 compartments, likely arising from convergent recombination. The study included only a couple of donors, which limits how far the findings can be generalized. Most clones expanded after primary vaccination were re-detected after the booster (96% of CD4 and approximately 88% of CD8), suggesting broad memory maintenance. Computational filtering was needed because FACS-sorted repertoires could contain abundant contaminating clonotypes from the bulk population. Compared with the primary T-cell response, the secondary T-cell response was faster but weaker, reaching its peak on day 5 rather than on day 15.

As encoded in the germline V gene, CDR1 is KGHDR while CDR2 is SFDVKD. Trimmed from V: 5 bases; trimmed from J: 8 bases; junction bases lacking a gene match: 12. The CDR3, cysteine through phenylalanine, is 16 amino acids long. The sequence is cut down to CDR3 DNA, 48 bases in frame from base 1. TCR cDNA was synthesized by 5'RACE template switching, which introduced a universal primer site and unique molecular identifiers. Priming of cDNA synthesis was performed from both the TCR alpha and TCR beta constant segments. Library amplification involved two PCR steps, and the second step added sample barcodes and sequencing adapters. Sequencing of libraries was done on Illumina HiSeq 2500 (2x100 bp) or NovaSeq (2x150 bp). Concerning the study's data processing: MIGEC handled demultiplexing of reads and collapsing into UMI consensus sequences, while MiXCR performed V(D)J alignment. Clonotypes responding to the vaccine were identified with edgeR on replicate PBMC samples, with the criteria of FDR below 0.01 and a log2 fold change above 5 up to day 15. Each bulk clonotype was labeled CD4 or CD8 based on which sequenced repertoire, CD4 or CD8, contained the clonotype at higher abundance. TCRdb reprocessed the public reads (quality trimming at Q25 with fastp, clone calling with MiXCR) and kept in-frame beta chains. Rows with one shared CDR3 protein collapse into an entry with the most common genes and DNA. The V and J calls and clone size are TCRdb's, not the authors'. This sample is represented by almost 600,000 distinct CDR3 sequences; approximately 15% of them were singletons. Roughly 13% of the sample comes from the top ten.

Sample: PBMCs, taken on the day of the yellow fever booster vaccination. The receptor chain draws on TRBV24-1 and TRBJ2-1; 9 central nucleotides agree with TRBD2. The sequence derives from a man younger than 40 who received the YFV17D yellow fever vaccine. The CDR3 loop reads CATSGLPGRGGDEQFF. The nucleotide sequence is TGTGCCACCAGTGGCCTCCCCGGGCGGGGGGGCGATGAGCAGTTCTTC.